These 20 T cell receptor beta chains share one sample of origin, sequenced in a study of blood T cell repertoires in COVID-19. This table comes from immunoSEQ multiplex PCR, and its TCRdb copy is limited to in-frame clones, with some not included. The sample has some 240,000 clones; almost 85% are singletons. The sequencing sample was made of peripheral blood. The receptor set was obtained from a woman in her seventies with COVID-19, enrolled during active disease.

The genes are TRBV4-1 and TRBJ1-5, with 8 positions matching TRBD1. The germline gives CDR1 MGHRA, CDR2 YSYEKL. Unmatched junction bases numbered 11, after V lost 1 base and J lost 3 bases. CDR3 length: 18 amino acids. The CDR3 sequence: CASSQVPGQVGDNQPQHF. The CDR3 DNA sequence: TGCGCCAGCAGCCAAGTCCCGGGACAGGTGGGGGACAATCAGCCCCAGCATTTT.

This clone appeared once. The rearrangement links TRBV7-6 to TRBJ2-4, with 8 bases identical to TRBD1. Germline V gene sequence: CDR1 SGHVS, CDR2 FNYEAQ. This CDR3 comprises 15 residues. V shed 4 bases, J shed 3 bases, and the junction held 5 bases outside the gene matches. Here the CDR3 reads CASSSDRDGKNIQYF. CDR3 nucleotides: TGTGCCAGCAGCTCGGACAGGGACGGCAAAAACATTCAGTACTTC.

A single count supports this clone. The V call is TRBV28, the J call TRBJ1-1; tentatively, D is TRBD1 (6 bases). The V end was cut by 5 bases, the J end by 4 bases, with 17 bases between. The CDR3 is 15 residues long. Looked up from germline, CDR1 is MDHEN and CDR2 is SYDVKM. CDR3 DNA: TGTGCCAGCAGTACAGCAGGGGCGGCTCCCACTGAAGCTTTCTTT. It translates to CASSTAGAAPTEAFF.

This clone has just a few counts. The chain joins TRBV2 to TRBJ2-7, with 8 bases lining up with TRBD1. From germline, CDR1 is SNHLY and CDR2 FYNNEI. V was pared by 7 bases and J by 6 bases, with 8 bases of the junction left unmatched. The CDR3 contains 13 residues. This chain's CDR3 is CASNGGQGVEQYF. DNA of the CDR3: TGTGCCAGCAACGGAGGACAGGGTGTCGAGCAGTACTTC.

CDR3: CASSQDPPSGGWTEAFF. CDR3 nucleotides: TGCGCCAGCAGCCAAGACCCTCCGTCAGGGGGCTGGACTGAAGCTTTCTTT. The chain links TRBV4-3 to TRBJ1-1, with TRBD1 matching 8 bases. The germline CDR1 and CDR2 sequences are LGHNA and YSLEER. V lost 0 bases to trimming and J lost 5 bases; unmatched junction nucleotides: 11. The length of the CDR3 is 17 residues.

The V call is TRBV7-3, the J call TRBJ2-1; TRBD1 aligns across 8 bases. The trim removed 5 bases at V and 4 bases at J, leaving 4 bases unmatched. The CDR3 contains 14 residues. Germline V gives CDR1 SGHTA, CDR2 FQGTGA. CDR3 region: CASSQTGGYNEQFF. CDR3 bases: TGTGCCAGCAGCCAAACAGGGGGATACAATGAGCAGTTCTTC.

The chain recombines TRBV7-6 with TRBJ1-2; a possible D gene is TRBD1 (5 bases). V was pared by 5 bases and J by 2 bases, with 12 bases between. The CDR3 loop spans 14 amino acids. Germline V gene lookup returns CDR1 SGHVS and CDR2 FNYEAQ. CDR3 DNA: TGTGCCAGCAGCCCGCGACAGCTCAACTATGGCTACACCTTC. It codes for CASSPRQLNYGYTF.

This clone was picked up one time. The chain carries TRBV5-1 and TRBJ1-2; D may be TRBD1 (6 bases). The V and J ends lost 0 bases and 2 bases respectively, with 11 bases between them. CDR3 length: 15 residues. Germline loops: CDR1 SGHRS, CDR2 YFSETQ. This CDR3 is CASSLEQGTNYGYTF. DNA for the CDR3: TGCGCCAGCAGCTTGGAACAGGGTACAAACTATGGCTACACCTTC.

The chain is built from TRBV7-2 and TRBJ1-1; tentative D call: TRBD1 (5 bases). With 7 bases removed from V and 4 bases from J, the gap between germline ends came to 16 bases. Germline CDR1 and CDR2: SGHTA and FQGNSA. CDR3 length equals 14 residues. In DNA form, the CDR3 reads TGTGCCAGCATCCTCAGGGTGACGGGCACTGAAGCTTTCTTT. Amino acid sequence: CASILRVTGTEAFF. The entire variable domain, with the rest obtained from reference TRBV7-2 and TRBJ1-1, is as follows: GAGVSQSPSNKVTEKGKDVELRCDPISGHTALYWYRQSLGQGLEFLIYFQGNSAPDKSGLPSDRFSAERTGGSVSTLTIQRTQQEDSAVYLCASILRVTGTEAFFGQGTRLTVV.

The chain joins TRBV7-8 to TRBJ2-7; 13 nucleotides line up with TRBD2. This CDR3 region has 13 residues. After removal of 5 bases from V and 6 bases from J, the junction contained 1 base not matched to a gene. The germline V gene has CDR1 SGHVS and CDR2 FQNEAQ. The CDR3 DNA reads as TGTGCCAGCAGCAGACTAGCGGGGGGCGAGCAGTACTTC. Protein: CASSRLAGGEQYF.

The chain links TRBV2 to TRBJ2-7; TRBD2 matches 8 bases. The J segment lost 2 bases and the V segment lost 6 bases, leaving 6 bases of the junction unmatched. The CDR3 is 14 residues long. Germline V gene lookup returns CDR1 SNHLY and CDR2 FYNNEI. CDR3 loop: CASRVAGLTYEQYF. The CDR3 DNA reads as TGTGCCAGCAGAGTAGCGGGGCTGACCTACGAGCAGTACTTC.

The chain combines TRBV11-3 with TRBJ2-5, with D tentatively TRBD2 (5 bases). The CDR3 consists of 14 residues. The germline gives CDR1 SGHNT, CDR2 YENEEA. V dropped 5 bases and J dropped 5 bases, with 15 bases sitting between them. This CDR3 reads CASSRGRRLETQYF. DNA for the CDR3: TGTGCCAGCAGCCGAGGGAGAAGGTTGGAGACCCAGTACTTC.

The chain is built from TRBV19 and TRBJ2-7; 7 bases are shared with TRBD2. The CDR3 length is 16 residues. Trimming removed 6 bases from V and 4 bases from J; junction bases left unmatched: 15. Germline loops: CDR1 LNHDA, CDR2 SQIVND (reference sequence). The CDR3 loop reads CASRSSGSAGAYEQYF. CDR3 sequence (DNA): TGTGCCAGTAGATCCTCAGGCTCCGCGGGAGCGTACGAGCAGTACTTC.

The chain carries TRBV19 and TRBJ2-3; possible D gene TRBD2, 6 bases. The CDR3 sequence is 14 residues long. The V end lost 11 bases, the J end lost 0 bases, and 15 bases lay between the germline ends. Germline V gives CDR1 LNHDA, CDR2 SQIVND (reference sequence). The chain's CDR3 is CASGPRGSTDTQYF. The CDR3 DNA reads TGTGCCTCAGGCCCCCGGGGGAGCACAGATACGCAGTATTTT.

This rearrangement joins TRBV2 to TRBJ2-1, with TRBD1 matching 9 bases. There are 15 residues in the CDR3. Looked up from germline, CDR1 is SNHLY and CDR2 is FYNNEI. Trimming removed 5 bases from V and 0 bases from J; junction bases left unmatched: 2. Here the CDR3 reads CASSSDRGSYNEQFF. The CDR3 bases are TGTGCCAGCAGTTCGGACAGGGGCTCCTACAATGAGCAGTTCTTC.

The CDR3 bases are TGTGCCAGCAGCGGCCCTGGACTAGGGTACGAGCAGTACTTC. Its translation: CASSGPGLGYEQYF. The chain is built from TRBV11-2 and TRBJ2-7; 7 bases map to TRBD2. With V trimmed by 5 bases and J by 4 bases, 8 bases remained unmatched. This CDR3 spans 14 amino acids. Germline-derived CDR1 and CDR2 are SGHAT and FQNNGV.

This CDR3 is CASSLGTPKAGNTIYF. Written as DNA, the CDR3 is TGCGCCAGCAGCTTGGGGACTCCGAAGGCTGGAAACACCATATATTTT. This chain links TRBV5-1 with TRBJ1-3; D is unresolved. The germline V gene encodes CDR1 SGHRS and CDR2 YFSETQ. The CDR3 is 16 amino acids. With 0 bases removed from V and 2 bases from J, the gap between germline ends came to 12 bases. Supplemented by reference TRBV5-1 and TRBJ1-3, the full variable domain reads KAGVTQTPRYLIKTRGQQVTLSCSPISGHRSVSWYQQTPGQGLQFLFEYFSETQRNKGNFPGRFSGRQFSNSRSEMNVSTLELGDSALYLCASSLGTPKAGNTIYFGEGSWLTVV.

The chain links TRBV7-9 to TRBJ2-2, with D perhaps TRBD2 (5 bases). The CDR3 is 17 residues long. In germline, CDR1 is SEHNR, CDR2 FQNEAQ (reference sequence). The chain's CDR3 is CAFQALARDWDTGELFF. The CDR3 DNA follows: TGTGCTTTTCAGGCCTTAGCTCGGGATTGGGACACCGGGGAGCTGTTTTTT.

The chain couples TRBV14 to TRBJ1-1; TRBD1 matches 9 bases. CDR3 length equals 15 residues. Germline CDR1 and CDR2: SGHDN and FVKESK. J lost 4 bases, V lost 4 bases, and 7 bases had no gene match. The CDR3 bases are TGTGCCAGCAGCCCGGGGACAGGGTGGAGCACTGAAGCTTTCTTT. This sequence encodes CASSPGTGWSTEAFF.

The chain is built from TRBV11-3 and TRBJ2-3; 9 bases map to TRBD2. CDR1 is SGHNT, CDR2 YENEEA, per germline. The CDR3 is 14 residues long. The trim removed 5 bases at V and 6 bases at J, leaving 6 bases unmatched. The CDR3 region is CASSERTSADTQYF. CDR3 nucleotide sequence: TGTGCCAGCAGCGAGAGGACTAGCGCGGATACGCAGTATTTT.